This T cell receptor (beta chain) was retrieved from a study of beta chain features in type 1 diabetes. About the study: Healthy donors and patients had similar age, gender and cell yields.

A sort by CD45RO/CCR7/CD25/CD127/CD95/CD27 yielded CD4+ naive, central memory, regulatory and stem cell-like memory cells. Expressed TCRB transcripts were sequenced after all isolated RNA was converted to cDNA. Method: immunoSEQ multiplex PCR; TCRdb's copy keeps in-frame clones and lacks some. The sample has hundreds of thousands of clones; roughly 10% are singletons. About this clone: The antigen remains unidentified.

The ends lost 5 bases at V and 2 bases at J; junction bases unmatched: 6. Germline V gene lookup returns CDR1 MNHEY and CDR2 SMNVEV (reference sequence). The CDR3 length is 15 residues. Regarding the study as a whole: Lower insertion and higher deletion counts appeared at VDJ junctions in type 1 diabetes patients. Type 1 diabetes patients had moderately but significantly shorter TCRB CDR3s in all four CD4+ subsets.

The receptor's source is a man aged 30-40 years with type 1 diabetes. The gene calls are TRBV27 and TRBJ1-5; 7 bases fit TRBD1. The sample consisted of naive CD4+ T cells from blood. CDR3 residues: CASSPRGLGNQPQHF. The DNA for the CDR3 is TGTGCCAGCAGTCCCAGGGGGTTGGGCAATCAGCCCCAGCATTTT.